This T cell receptor (beta chain) was recorded in a study of blood T cell repertoires in COVID-19. The overall study: T cells, B-cell-depleted T cells, or PBMCs supplied cDNA or gDNA.

Here immunoSEQ multiplex PCR was the method, and the copy in TCRdb shows in-frame clones only, minus some. Of 71,000 or so clones in the sample, about nine tenths were seen once. The CDR3 spans 14 residues. The ends were cut back, 5 bases at V and 6 bases at J, with 16 bases in the middle. Germline V gene data show CDR1 as SEHNR and CDR2 as FQNEAQ (reference sequence). The sequence came from a woman aged 18-29 years with acute or convalescent COVID-19. Sequenced: peripheral blood. The chain joins TRBV7-9 to TRBJ2-5, with a tentative D call TRBD2 (6 bases). The CDR3 sequence is CASSGTGPGQTQYF. The CDR3 DNA sequence: TGTGCCAGCAGCGGGACTGGACCTGGGCAGACCCAGTACTTC.